This T cell receptor (beta chain) was profiled in a study of control samples from healthy donors and cancer patients (dated by TCRdb to 2020 to 2021). Notes on this clone: The specificity of this receptor is unknown. Base-call qualities are not available, and no considerably larger clone is one nucleotide away.

The method was the immunoSEQ multiplex PCR assay. Not all clones reach the TCRdb copy of this immuneACCESS table, which keeps in-frame sequences only. Checked studies attribute under half of the gap to unresolved V genes and leave the rest unexplained. Present in this sample are roughly 120,000 clones, over 85% of which were seen just once. 3.5% to 4% of the sample rests with the top ten. The CDR3, from cysteine to phenylalanine, totals 14 residues. Only the CDR3 DNA is retained, 42 bases long and in frame from the first base. Trimming removed 5 bases from V and 9 bases from J; the gene matches leave 12 bases unexplained. Taken from the germline V gene, the CDR1 and CDR2 loops are MDHEN and SYDVKM.

What was sequenced was blood. This clonotype was obtained from a man aged 30 to 45 in good health. The receptor chain draws on TRBV28 and TRBJ1-2, with TRBD1 matching 7 junction bases. In nucleotides, the sequence is TGTGCCAGCAGTCTCGCCGACAGGGTTGTTCGCTACACCTTC. Its translation is CASSLADRVVRYTF.